This passage covers 32 T cell receptor beta chains from one sample sequenced in a study of early T cells in non-severe SARS-CoV-2 infection. Using its own MiXCR run on the 5' RACE reads, TCRdb lists one record per CDR3 protein. The table shows roughly 61,000 distinct CDR3 sequences, with less than 15% occurring only once. The sample was whole blood, taken at baseline. These receptors were collected from an adult who was a healthcare worker with PCR-confirmed SARS-CoV-2 infection or an uninfected control (not recorded which).

This clonotype was found a few times. CDR3 sequence reads: CASSYPFNGQGASGANVLTF. In nucleotides, the CDR3 is TGTGCCAGCAGTTACCCTTTTAACGGACAGGGGGCCTCCGGGGCCAACGTCCTGACTTTC. This chain links TRBV6-2 or TRBV6-3 with TRBJ2-6, with 11 positions matching TRBD1. The ends lost 2 bases at V and 4 bases at J; junction bases unmatched: 13. Germline V gene data show CDR1 as MNHEY and CDR2 as SVGEGT. CDR3 size: 20 residues.

This clonotype has just a few counts. The rearrangement uses TRBV7-3 and TRBJ1-1; a weak D match, TRBD1 (6 bases). CDR1 is SGHTA and CDR2 is FQGTGA in the germline V gene. The ends were cut back, 5 bases at V and 4 bases at J, with 14 bases in the middle. This CDR3 has 14 residues. CDR3 residues: CASSLLQGGTEAFF. The CDR3 DNA sequence: TGTGCCAGCAGCCTCCTACAGGGAGGCACTGAAGCTTTCTTT.

This clonotype has a count of ten or more. This CDR3 reads CASSFAGVGETQYF. In DNA, the CDR3 is TGTGCCAGCAGCTTTGCAGGGGTCGGCGAGACCCAGTACTTC. This rearrangement joins TRBV7-2 to TRBJ2-5; D may be TRBD1 (6 bases). CDR1 is SGHTA and CDR2 is FQGNSA in the germline V gene. Trimming left V 3 bases short and J 5 bases short, with 13 bases between. The CDR3 is 14 residues long. Full variable domain (missing parts from reference TRBV7-2 and TRBJ2-5): GAGVSQSPSNKVTEKGKDVELRCDPISGHTALYWYRQSLGQGLEFLIYFQGNSAPDKSGLPSDRFSAERTGGSVSTLTIQRTQQEDSAVYLCASSFAGVGETQYFGPGTRLLVL.

In its sample, this clonotype was seen many times. The V and J genes are TRBV6-5 and TRBJ1-1; 7 bases are shared with TRBD1. J gave up 5 bases and V 5 bases, and 5 bases lay outside the gene matches. This CDR3 spans 13 amino acids. CDR1 is MNHEY, CDR2 SVGAGI, per germline. The CDR3 DNA is TGTGCCAGCAGTGGGACAGTGGGGACTGAAGCTTTCTTT. Translation gives CASSGTVGTEAFF.

The chain employs TRBV29-1 and TRBJ1-1, with unresolved D. Germline V CDR1 and CDR2: SQVTM, ANQGSEA. The length of the CDR3 is 12 residues. Trimming took 3 bases from V and 7 from J, leaving 12 bases between them. The CDR3 DNA follows: TGCAGCGTTGATCGGGCCCGGCGTGAAGCTTTCTTT. Translating it yields CSVDRARREAFF.

The sample holds a few counts of this clonotype. The chain carries TRBV4-2 and TRBJ2-7; TRBD2 matches 13 bases. J gave up 3 bases and V 0 bases, and 8 bases lay outside the gene matches. CDR3 length: 18 residues. Germline V lookup: CDR1 LGHNA, CDR2 YNFKEQ. The CDR3 spells CASSQEGTGLAGFYEQYF. CDR3 DNA: TGTGCCAGCAGCCAAGAGGGGACGGGACTAGCGGGATTCTACGAGCAGTACTTC.

The chain is built from TRBV7-9 and TRBJ2-7; D is uncertain. V was shortened by 5 bases and J by 7 bases, with 15 bases between the two germline ends. The CDR3 contains 13 residues. The V gene's germline CDR1 is SEHNR and CDR2 FQNEAQ (reference sequence). For the CDR3, the DNA is TGTGCCAGCAGCGTGATTACCCCTAAGGAGCAGTACTTC. Translation: CASSVITPKEQYF.

This clonotype was recorded many times. The chain is built from TRBV9 and TRBJ2-7, with 7 bases lining up with TRBD2. This CDR3 is 15 amino acids long. Germline V gives CDR1 SGDLS, CDR2 YYNGEE. V shed 2 bases and J 2 bases; nucleotides not matched to a gene: 7. The CDR3 DNA reads as TGTGCCAGCAGCGTCGGGGGAGGGAGTCCCTACGAGCAGTACTTC. This gives the protein CASSVGGGSPYEQYF. The entire variable domain, with the rest obtained from reference TRBV9 and TRBJ2-7, is as follows: DSGVTQTPKHLITATGQRVTLRCSPRSGDLSVYWYQQSLDQGLQFLIQYYNGEERAKGNILERFSAQQFPDLHSELNLSSLELGDSALYFCASSVGGGSPYEQYFGPGTRLTVT.

This clonotype occurred a few times. This chain connects TRBV3-1 to TRBJ1-6; 7 bases fit TRBD1. This CDR3 region has 18 residues. V gave up 3 bases and J gave up 0 bases; unmatched junction bases: 8. Germline CDR1 and CDR2: LGHDT and YNNKEL (reference sequence). The CDR3 reads CASSHPETGSSYNSPLHF. The CDR3 DNA sequence: TGTGCCAGCAGCCACCCTGAGACAGGGAGCTCCTATAATTCACCCCTCCACTTT.

This clonotype was found many times. The chain joins TRBV9 to TRBJ1-4; TRBD1 matches 8 bases. This CDR3 has 15 residues. The germline V gene encodes CDR1 SGDLS and CDR2 YYNGEE. V shed 4 bases, J shed 4 bases, and the junction held 6 bases outside the gene matches. The CDR3 region has the DNA TGTGCCAGCAGCCTCGGACAGGGCTTTAATGAAAAACTGTTTTTT. Protein: CASSLGQGFNEKLFF.

Only a few counts were recorded for this clonotype. The chain has TRBV3-1 and TRBJ1-1, with 8 positions matching TRBD1. V dropped 4 bases and J dropped 3; count of bases not matched to a gene: 13. The germline gives CDR1 LGHDT, CDR2 YNNKEL (reference sequence). This CDR3 has 17 amino acids. CDR3 sequence reads: CASSLPGPETGDTEAFF. For the CDR3, the DNA is TGTGCCAGCAGCCTGCCGGGCCCGGAGACAGGGGACACTGAAGCTTTCTTT. The full variable domain, with the rest looked up from reference TRBV3-1 and TRBJ1-1, is DTAVSQTPKYLVTQMGNDKSIKCEQNLGHDTMYWYKQDSKKFLKIMFSYNNKELIINETVPNRFSPKSPDKAHLNLHINSLELGDSAVYFCASSLPGPETGDTEAFFGQGTRLTVV.

The chain has TRBV5-4 and TRBJ2-3; 7 bases match TRBD2. Germline values: CDR1 SGHNT, CDR2 YYREEE (reference sequence). V lost 4 bases and J lost 5; bases outside the gene matches: 13. CDR3 size: 16 residues. The CDR3 loop reads CASSLSSGAGEDTQYF. CDR3 bases: TGTGCCAGCAGCCTATCTAGCGGAGCCGGGGAAGATACGCAGTATTTT. The complete variable domain, with remaining parts taken from reference TRBV5-4 and TRBJ2-3, reads ETGVTQSPTHLIKTRGQQVTLRCSSQSGHNTVSWYQQALGQGPQFIFQYYREEENGRGNFPPRFSGLQFPNYSSELNVNALELDDSALYLCASSLSSGAGEDTQYFGPGTRLTVL.

This clonotype came up a few times. This rearrangement joins TRBV5-5 to TRBJ2-1; 7 nucleotides agree with TRBD2. V trimming: 0 bases; J trimming: 9 bases; junction bases outside the gene matches: 6. The CDR3 length is 14 residues. CDR1 and CDR2 from the germline V gene are SGHKS and YYEKEE (reference sequence). The CDR3 DNA follows: TGTGCCAGCAGCTTGGCCAGCGGGATCGTTGAGCAGTTCTTC. It encodes CASSLASGIVEQFF.

The chain has TRBV7-2 and TRBJ2-5, with TRBD2 matching over 9 bases. The CDR3 extends over 15 amino acids. Losses at the gene ends were 4 bases for V and 5 bases for J; bases not matched to a gene: 8. Per the germline V gene, CDR1 is SGHTA and CDR2 is FQGNSA. DNA of the CDR3: TGTGCCAGCAGCTGGGCAACCGGGACTAGCGAGACCCAGTACTTC. Encoded protein: CASSWATGTSETQYF.

The chain links TRBV12-3 or TRBV12-4 to TRBJ2-5; D is perhaps TRBD2 (6 bases). V was shortened by 3 bases and J by 3 bases, with 11 bases between the two germline ends. The CDR3 length is 14 residues. The CDR3 region has the DNA TGTGCCAGCAGTTTTCTAGCGTGGGAAGAGACCCAGTACTTC. This encodes CASSFLAWEETQYF.

This clonotype came up a few times. This sequence joins TRBV3-2 and TRBJ2-4. TRBV3-2 counts as a pseudogene. This CDR3 contains 14 residues. CDR3 loop: CASSQAGAKNIQYF. The DNA of the CDR3 is TGTGCCAGCAGCCAAGCGGGAGCCAAAAACATTCAGTACTTC.

There are many counts of this clonotype. The chain is built from TRBV12-3 or TRBV12-4 and TRBJ2-5; a weak D match, TRBD2 (5 bases). The CDR3 runs 13 residues. Between the trimmed V and J ends, which lost 0 bases and 5 bases, there was a span of 7 bases. CDR3 region: CASSLAGVETQYF. The CDR3 DNA reads as TGTGCCAGCAGTTTAGCGGGAGTGGAGACCCAGTACTTC.

J is TRBJ1-5 and V is TRBV19; no clear D. Trimming took off 4 bases at V and 2 bases at J, with 12 bases between the two ends. Germline V gene lookup returns CDR1 LNHDA and CDR2 SQIVND (reference sequence). CDR3 length: 15 residues. CDR3 residues: CASSSESPGNQPQHF. In nucleotides, the CDR3 is TGTGCCAGTAGTAGCGAGAGTCCGGGCAATCAGCCCCAGCATTTT.

This clonotype came up a few times. The CDR3 reads CASSPSGGRREAYEQYF. The CDR3 bases are TGTGCCAGCAGTCCCTCGGGGGGGCGACGGGAGGCCTACGAGCAGTACTTC. This chain connects TRBV28 to TRBJ2-7; 8 bases are a match to TRBD2. There are 17 residues in the CDR3. CDR1 is MDHEN and CDR2 is SYDVKM in the germline V gene. Losses at the gene ends were 5 bases for V and 2 bases for J; bases not matched to a gene: 14.

In its sample, this clonotype was seen a few times. The chain is built from TRBV7-6 and TRBJ2-1; tentatively, D is TRBD2 (6 bases). V lost 1 base and J 0 bases, leaving 10 bases between the germline ends. CDR3 size: 16 residues. Germline CDR1 reads SGHVS; CDR2 reads FNYEAQ. CDR3 residues: CASSLERVRSYNEQFF. CDR3 in DNA: TGTGCCAGCAGCTTAGAGCGGGTCCGCTCCTACAATGAGCAGTTCTTC. Filled out from reference TRBV7-6 and TRBJ2-1, the complete variable domain reads GAGVSQSPRYKVTKRGQDVALRCDPISGHVSLYWYRQALGQGPEFLTYFNYEAQQDKSGLPNDRFSAERPEGSISTLTIQRTEQRDSAMYRCASSLERVRSYNEQFFGPGTRLTVL.

This clonotype occurred a few times. V gene TRBV6-5 combines with J gene TRBJ1-2; TRBD1 matches at 7 bases. In germline, CDR1 is MNHEY, CDR2 SVGAGI. V was pared by 2 bases and J by 8 bases, with 2 bases of the junction left unmatched. The CDR3 totals 12 residues. The CDR3 loop reads CASSYADRGYTF. In DNA, the CDR3 is TGTGCCAGCAGTTACGCGGACAGGGGCTACACCTTC.

This clonotype was picked up a small number of times. V usage is TRBV10-3 and J usage is TRBJ2-1; no clear D gene. The CDR3 sequence is 15 residues long. Trimming pared 2 bases from V and 1 base from J, leaving 9 bases between. CDR1 is ENHRY and CDR2 is SYGVKD in the germline V gene. The CDR3 nucleotides read TGTGCCATCAGTGAGACTATCCTTTCCTACAATGAGCAGTTCTTC. This gives the protein CAISETILSYNEQFF.

Only a few counts were recorded for this clonotype. The chain is built from TRBV9 and TRBJ2-2; TRBD1 is a possible D gene (6 bases). Germline V gene lookup returns CDR1 SGDLS and CDR2 YYNGEE. Trimming shortened V by 6 bases and J by 4 bases, and 7 bases separated the two germline ends. This CDR3 is 12 amino acids long. The CDR3 protein is CASTDSTGELFF. CDR3 sequence (DNA): TGTGCCAGCACGGACAGCACCGGGGAGCTGTTTTTT.

The table lists this clonotype with a few counts. This chain uses TRBV10-2 with TRBJ2-5; D may be TRBD2 (6 bases). Deletions cut 5 bases from V and 5 bases from J, with 18 bases between. From germline, CDR1 is WSHSY and CDR2 SAAADI. CDR3 size: 15 residues. The CDR3: CASSRLARVEETQYF. In nucleotides, the CDR3 is TGCGCCAGCAGTCGTCTAGCGCGAGTTGAGGAGACCCAGTACTTC.

This clonotype was seen a few times. The genes are TRBV7-2 and TRBJ2-3; D unresolved. CDR1 is SGHTA, CDR2 FQGNSA, per germline. V was pared by 8 bases and J by 1 base, with 13 bases between. The CDR3 runs 14 residues. CDR3 sequence reads: CASGGNSGTDTQYF. The CDR3 DNA reads TGTGCCAGCGGCGGAAATTCTGGCACAGATACGCAGTATTTT.

The V call is TRBV20-1, the J call TRBJ1-4, with 7 bases matching TRBD1. Germline CDR1 and CDR2: DFQATT and SNEGSKA (reference sequence). Trimming cost V 3 bases and J 4 bases; bases outside gene matches: 5. This CDR3 has 14 amino acids. The CDR3 loop is CSARAGTVNEKLFF. The CDR3 bases are TGCAGTGCTAGGGCCGGGACAGTTAATGAAAAACTGTTTTTT.

V is TRBV6-5 and J is TRBJ2-2, with 8 bases lining up with TRBD1. The germline CDR1 and CDR2 sequences are MNHEY and SVGAGI. The CDR3 sequence is 14 residues long. V lost 5 bases to trimming and J lost 6 bases; unmatched junction nucleotides: 5. The CDR3 sequence: CASSHRTGPGELFF. CDR3 bases: TGTGCCAGCAGTCATCGGACAGGGCCCGGGGAGCTGTTTTTT.

This clonotype was detected many times. The rearrangement joins TRBV11-2 to TRBJ2-1; D is possibly TRBD1 or TRBD2 (7 bases each). Germline CDR1 reads SGHAT; CDR2 reads FQNNGV. There are 17 residues in the CDR3. V was cut by 0 bases and J by 7 bases, with 19 bases left in between. The CDR3 sequence: CASSLDRLQGRVNEQFF. For the CDR3, the DNA is TGTGCCAGCAGCTTAGATCGGCTACAGGGGAGGGTAAATGAGCAGTTCTTC.

The V and J genes are TRBV7-3 and TRBJ2-5; D is unclear. There are 13 residues in the CDR3. Trimming removed 0 bases from V and 4 bases from J, with 6 bases in between. Per germline, CDR1 SGHTA and CDR2 FQGTGA. This CDR3 reads CASSLTLGETQYF. In nucleotides, the CDR3 is TGTGCCAGCAGCTTAACCTTGGGAGAGACCCAGTACTTC.

The chain links TRBV6-2 or TRBV6-3 to TRBJ2-5; D tentatively reads TRBD1 or TRBD2 (5 bases each). The V end lost 2 bases, the J end lost 2 bases, and 12 bases lay between the germline ends. Germline lookup yields CDR1 MNHEY and CDR2 SVGEGT. CDR3 length: 15 residues. The CDR3 coding sequence is TGTGCCAGCAGTTACCCGCAGGGAGAACAAGAGACCCAGTACTTC. Protein: CASSYPQGEQETQYF.

This chain joins TRBV5-1 and TRBJ2-1; D unclear. Germline V gene lookup returns CDR1 SGHRS and CDR2 YFSETQ. This CDR3 has 13 residues. V was clipped by 2 bases and J by 2 bases, with 5 bases between them. CDR3: CASSFRAYNEQFF. DNA for the CDR3: TGCGCCAGCAGCTTCCGCGCCTACAATGAGCAGTTCTTC.

This clonotype was observed many times. The rearrangement links TRBV29-1 to TRBJ2-1; TRBD1 or TRBD2 may be the D gene (6 bases each). Trimming removed 0 bases from V and 3 bases from J, with 12 bases in between. The CDR3 has 15 residues. Looked up from germline, CDR1 is SQVTM and CDR2 is ANQGSEA. In nucleotides, the CDR3 is TGCAGCGTTGAAGATCTTCGGGGGCTCTACAATGAGCAGTTCTTC. Protein: CSVEDLRGLYNEQFF.